A single sample is the source of the 17 T cell receptor beta chains below, sequenced in a study of blood T cell repertoires in COVID-19. The assay was immunoSEQ multiplex PCR, and TCRdb's table has in-frame clones only and misses some. Of approximately 250,000 clones in the sample, over 90% were seen once. The source material was peripheral blood. The receptors shown here come from a man aged 25-45 years with COVID-19, enrolled during active disease.

This chain uses TRBV5-1 with TRBJ2-7, with 8 positions matching TRBD1. Germline V CDR1 and CDR2: SGHRS, YFSETQ. The CDR3 has 14 residues. The V segment lost 4 bases and the J segment 5 bases; nucleotides outside the gene matches: 8. This CDR3 is CASSGGDRGHEQYF. For the CDR3, the DNA is TGCGCCAGCAGCGGGGGTGACAGGGGTCACGAGCAGTACTTC.

The chain is built from TRBV10-1 and TRBJ2-2; D perhaps matches TRBD1 (6 bases). V lost 4 bases, J lost 5 bases, and 8 bases lay in between. The V gene's germline CDR1 is WNHNN and CDR2 SYGVQD (reference sequence). This CDR3 comprises 13 residues. CDR3 nucleotides: TGCGCCAGCAGTGGGACAGAGACCGGGGAGCTGTTTTTT. Translation: CASSGTETGELFF.

This clone was detected once. V usage is TRBV4-1 and J usage is TRBJ1-2; D not certain. This CDR3 has 15 amino acids. CDR1 is MGHRA, CDR2 YSYEKL, per germline. Between the trimmed V and J ends, which lost 1 base and 8 bases, there was a span of 17 bases. The CDR3 nucleotides read TGCGCCAGCAGCCAAGGTACGGGTATTCCTGAGGGCTACACCTTC. Its protein is CASSQGTGIPEGYTF.

The chain combines TRBV9 with TRBJ1-4; 9 bases fit TRBD1. The CDR3 runs 15 residues. Germline V gene sequence: CDR1 SGDLS, CDR2 YYNGEE. With 3 bases clipped from V and 7 bases from J, the junction kept 7 bases outside the gene matches. As DNA, the CDR3 is TGTGCCAGCAGCGGGACAGGGGCGACGGGTGAAAAACTGTTTTTT. It codes for CASSGTGATGEKLFF. Drawing the rest from reference TRBV9 and TRBJ1-4, the complete variable domain is DSGVTQTPKHLITATGQRVTLRCSPRSGDLSVYWYQQSLDQGLQFLIQYYNGEERAKGNILERFSAQQFPDLHSELNLSSLELGDSALYFCASSGTGATGEKLFFGSGTQLSVL.

The V call is TRBV5-1, the J call TRBJ1-2; D perhaps matches TRBD1 (5 bases). Germline loops: CDR1 SGHRS, CDR2 YFSETQ. Deletions cut 0 bases from V and 8 bases from J, with 14 bases between. The CDR3 has 14 residues. The DNA for the CDR3 is TGCGCCAGCAGCTTGGGTCCCAGGGCTACGGGCTACACCTTC. This codes for CASSLGPRATGYTF. Complete variable domain (other parts from reference TRBV5-1 and TRBJ1-2): KAGVTQTPRYLIKTRGQQVTLSCSPISGHRSVSWYQQTPGQGLQFLFEYFSETQRNKGNFPGRFSGRQFSNSRSEMNVSTLELGDSALYLCASSLGPRATGYTFGSGTRLTVV.

This clone was seen only once. This chain uses TRBV3-1 (or the pseudogene TRBV3-2) with TRBJ1-5; maybe TRBD1 (5 bases). CDR1 LGHDT and CDR2 YNNKEL come from the germline V gene (reference sequence). CDR3 length: 14 amino acids. Deletions cut 0 bases from V and 7 bases from J, with 10 bases between. DNA for the CDR3: TGTGCCAGCAGCCAAGAGGGTCAGGGCCAGCCCCAGCATTTT. Translated, it gives CASSQEGQGQPQHF.

The chain joins TRBV5-1 to TRBJ1-3; D may be TRBD1 (5 bases). Germline V gives CDR1 SGHRS, CDR2 YFSETQ. This CDR3 is 16 amino acids long. V was pared by 4 bases and J by 4 bases, with 18 bases between. In nucleotides, the CDR3 is TGCGCCAGCAGCCCCTCCCTGGACATTGGGGGAAACACCATATATTTT. Its translation: CASSPSLDIGGNTIYF.

The gene calls are TRBV4-1 and TRBJ1-4; maybe TRBD1 (6 bases). V was trimmed by 1 base and J by 0 bases, leaving 12 bases between them. CDR3 length equals 17 residues. The germline V gene has CDR1 MGHRA and CDR2 YSYEKL. This CDR3 is CASSQARDTTTNEKLFF. In nucleotides, the CDR3 is TGCGCCAGCAGCCAAGCTCGGGACACAACAACTAATGAAAAACTGTTTTTT.

This clone has only one observation. The V call is TRBV5-4, the J call TRBJ2-7, with D tentatively TRBD1 (5 bases). Germline V gene data show CDR1 as SGHNT and CDR2 as YYREEE (reference sequence). Trimming pared 0 bases from V and 2 bases from J, leaving 12 bases between. CDR3 length: 15 residues. CDR3 coding DNA: TGTGCCAGCAGCTTGGCCTTGGACAACCCCTACGAGCAGTACTTC. Protein product: CASSLALDNPYEQYF.

The chain couples TRBV19 to TRBJ1-3; D is ambiguous. The germline V gene has CDR1 LNHDA and CDR2 SQIVND (reference sequence). This CDR3 spans 14 amino acids. V lost 3 bases and J lost 1, with 7 bases in between. CDR3 protein: CASSIARSGNTIYF. The CDR3, as DNA: TGTGCCAGTAGTATCGCCAGATCTGGAAACACCATATATTTT.

This clone turned up a few times. This CDR3 is also generated by other DNA sequences in the sample. The chain joins TRBV11-2 to TRBJ2-7, with a tentative D call TRBD2 (6 bases). Trimming shortened V by 3 bases and J by 2 bases, and 11 bases separated the two germline ends. The CDR3 length is 14 residues. Germline V gene data show CDR1 as SGHAT and CDR2 as FQNNGV. The CDR3 sequence is CASSFAGRTYEQYF. For the CDR3, the DNA is TGTGCCAGCAGCTTTGCGGGGAGAACCTACGAGCAGTACTTC.

The chain links TRBV2 to TRBJ1-1; 7 bases are shared with TRBD1. V was clipped by 4 bases and J by 1 base; unmatched bases: 3. CDR3 length: 14 amino acids. Germline lookup yields CDR1 SNHLY and CDR2 FYNNEI. The CDR3 DNA reads TGTGCCAGCAGTGGACAGGGAAGGAACACTGAAGCTTTCTTT. Encoded protein: CASSGQGRNTEAFF.

The chain carries TRBV6-4 and TRBJ1-2; TRBD1 might be the D (6 bases). The length of the CDR3 is 15 residues. Germline CDR1 is MRHNA and CDR2 is SNTAGT. Between the trimmed V and J ends, which lost 6 bases and 0 bases, there was a span of 14 bases. The CDR3, as DNA: TGTGCCAGCAGGAATAGGACAGCCTCTAACTATGGCTACACCTTC. Its protein is CASRNRTASNYGYTF.

This chain joins TRBV5-1 and TRBJ2-2; no firm D call. This CDR3 spans 15 amino acids. Germline values: CDR1 SGHRS, CDR2 YFSETQ. The V and J ends lost 2 bases and 4 bases respectively, with 12 bases between them. CDR3 protein: CASSFSQAGTGELFF. As DNA, the CDR3 is TGCGCCAGCAGCTTTTCGCAGGCCGGCACCGGGGAGCTGTTTTTT. Together with reference TRBV5-1 and TRBJ2-2, the CDR3 gives the full variable domain: KAGVTQTPRYLIKTRGQQVTLSCSPISGHRSVSWYQQTPGQGLQFLFEYFSETQRNKGNFPGRFSGRQFSNSRSEMNVSTLELGDSALYLCASSFSQAGTGELFFGEGSRLTVL.

J is TRBJ1-2 and V is TRBV5-1; D is unclear. This CDR3 region has 13 residues. The V gene's germline CDR1 is SGHRS and CDR2 YFSETQ. Trimming took 1 base from V and 2 from J, leaving 6 bases between them. CDR3 region: CASSLTQNYGYTF. The CDR3 DNA follows: TGCGCCAGCAGCTTGACTCAAAACTATGGCTACACCTTC. Supplemented by reference TRBV5-1 and TRBJ1-2, the full variable domain reads KAGVTQTPRYLIKTRGQQVTLSCSPISGHRSVSWYQQTPGQGLQFLFEYFSETQRNKGNFPGRFSGRQFSNSRSEMNVSTLELGDSALYLCASSLTQNYGYTFGSGTRLTVV.

The V and J genes are TRBV7-9 and TRBJ2-5, with D perhaps TRBD2 (7 bases). From germline, CDR1 is SEHNR and CDR2 FQNEAQ (reference sequence). V was trimmed by 6 bases and J by 2 bases, leaving 16 bases between them. The CDR3 contains 15 residues. DNA of the CDR3: TGTGCCAGCAGAGGGGTCCGGGGGGCACAAGAGACCCAGTACTTC. Translation: CASRGVRGAQETQYF.

This clone was seen a handful of times. The rearrangement joins TRBV4-1 to TRBJ1-2, with TRBD1 identical over 12 bases. CDR3 length: 17 amino acids. CDR1 and CDR2 (germline): MGHRA, YSYEKL. With 4 bases clipped from V and 3 bases from J, the junction kept 9 bases outside the gene matches. The CDR3, as DNA: TGCGCCAGCAGCCGAACCGGGACAGGGGGCGAAGACTATGGCTACACCTTC. Translating it yields CASSRTGTGGEDYGYTF.